The 26 T cell receptor beta chains in this list originate from one sample, sequenced in a study of T cell repertoires in aging, cancer and after chemotherapy. Amplification of TCR beta used genomic DNA extracted from peripheral blood. Multiplex touch-down PCR with TRB-A/B primers amplified rearranged V-D-J TRB sequences. TCRdb redid the calling of the multiplex PCR reads with MiXCR, one entry per CDR3 protein. The data show about 2,500 distinct CDR3 sequences, about 35% seen once. The sequenced sample was blood. Receptors were obtained from a human donor with a solid tumor.

In this sample, this clonotype turned up a few times. The chain couples TRBV28 to TRBJ1-5; the D is unclear. The germline V gene encodes CDR1 MDHEN and CDR2 SYDVKM. This CDR3 is 13 amino acids long. The germline V and J ends were trimmed by 5 bases and 7 bases, with 12 bases remaining between them. Written as DNA, the CDR3 is TGTGCCAGCAGTAAACAACGAGAGCAGCCCCAGCATTTT. Protein product: CASSKQREQPQHF.

This chain uses TRBV30 with TRBJ1-1, with no clear D. Germline V lookup: CDR1 GTSNPN, CDR2 SVGIG (reference sequence). This CDR3 spans 11 amino acids. Deletions cut 1 base from V and 8 bases from J, with 8 bases between. DNA for the CDR3: TGTGCCTGGAGTGCCGGACGGGAAGCTTTCTTT. This translates into CAWSAGREAFF.

By sample fraction, this clonotype is large. V and J are TRBV29-1 and TRBJ1-1; 7 bases match TRBD1. The germline gives CDR1 SQVTM, CDR2 ANQGSEA. The V and J ends lost 3 bases and 3 bases, in that order; junction bases with no gene match: 4. CDR3 length: 13 amino acids. The CDR3 protein is CSVEPQGYTEAFF. CDR3 nucleotide sequence: TGCAGCGTTGAGCCACAGGGGTACACTGAAGCTTTCTTT.

This clonotype ranks as medium-sized. The V and J genes are TRBV7-2 and TRBJ2-7, with D perhaps TRBD2 (5 bases). The germline V and J ends were trimmed by 0 bases and 6 bases, with 9 bases remaining between them. The CDR3 covers 13 residues. Germline V gene data show CDR1 as SGHTA and CDR2 as FQGNSA. DNA for the CDR3: TGTGCCAGCAGCTTAGCCTCAGCGGCCGAGCAGTACTTC. It yields the protein CASSLASAAEQYF.

About this clonotype: This sequence may be a read error, since a much larger clone differs from it by one base. The rearrangement links TRBV6-1 to TRBJ2-7, with D uncertain. Deletions cut 4 bases from V and 7 bases from J, with 17 bases between. This CDR3 spans 14 amino acids. The germline CDR1 and CDR2 sequences are MNHNS and SASEGT. CDR3 loop: CASSGPVIGWEQYF. The DNA for the CDR3 is TGTGCCAGCAGTGGCCCCGTCATTGGCTGGGAGCAGTACTTC.

This clonotype turned up a few times. The chain combines TRBV12-3 or TRBV12-4 with TRBJ2-3; D gene ambiguous. CDR3 length: 15 residues. V was clipped by 1 base and J by 0 bases, with 8 bases between them. The CDR3, as DNA: TGTGCCAGCAGTTTAGAGGCTTACAGCACAGATACGCAGTATTTT. Translation: CASSLEAYSTDTQYF.

The table lists this clonotype with a few counts. This chain links TRBV9 with TRBJ1-2; TRBD1 is a possible D gene (5 bases). The CDR3 has 14 residues. Trimming shortened V by 0 bases and J by 4 bases, and 10 bases separated the two germline ends. In germline, CDR1 is SGDLS, CDR2 YYNGEE. CDR3 sequence: CASSVGQGVYGYTF. DNA of the CDR3: TGTGCCAGCAGCGTAGGCCAGGGAGTCTATGGCTACACCTTC.

This clonotype was counted between two and nine times. The CDR3 loop is CSVGFSGRIETQYF. The CDR3 DNA is TGCAGCGTAGGGTTTAGCGGGAGAATAGAGACCCAGTACTTC. The chain links TRBV29-1 to TRBJ2-5, with 9 nucleotides matching TRBD2. CDR3 length equals 14 residues. CDR1 is SQVTM and CDR2 is ANQGSEA in the germline V gene. Trimming took 6 bases from V and 4 from J; bases not matched to a gene: 9.

Notes on this clonotype: This may be a read error, as it is one base from a much larger clone. This chain joins TRBV5-6 and TRBJ2-7; perhaps TRBD2 as D (6 bases). The germline V gene has CDR1 SGHDT and CDR2 YYEEEE. V lost 5 bases and J 2 bases, leaving 14 bases between the germline ends. There are 14 residues in the CDR3. CDR3 in DNA: TGTGCCAGCAGACCCGCGGGGCACACCTACGAGCAGTACTTC. Its protein product is CASRPAGHTYEQYF.

This chain uses TRBV20-1 with TRBJ2-3; TRBD1 matches at 7 bases. This CDR3 has 17 residues. Germline V gene data show CDR1 as DFQATT and CDR2 as SNEGSKA (reference sequence). V shed 0 bases, J shed 3 bases, and the junction held 12 bases outside the gene matches. The CDR3 bases are TGCAGTGCTAGAGATCATGTTAAGGGGGCAAGGACAGATACGCAGTATTTT. Translating it yields CSARDHVKGARTDTQYF.

The V and J genes are TRBV7-9 and TRBJ2-7, with 7 bases that match TRBD1. With 4 bases clipped from V and 2 bases from J, the junction kept 8 bases outside the gene matches. The CDR3 covers 15 residues. Germline V CDR1 and CDR2: SEHNR, FQNEAQ (reference sequence). The CDR3: CASSSEDRRTYEQYF. The CDR3 nucleotides are TGTGCCAGCAGCTCGGAGGACAGGAGGACCTACGAGCAGTACTTC.

The rearrangement links TRBV7-2 to TRBJ2-5, with 12 bases fitting TRBD2. Germline loops: CDR1 SGHTA, CDR2 FQGNSA. V dropped 4 bases and J dropped 4; count of bases not matched to a gene: 7. The CDR3 is 16 amino acids. CDR3 sequence reads: CASSSYGLAGRETQYF. As DNA, the CDR3 is TGTGCCAGCAGCTCGTACGGACTAGCGGGGAGAGAGACCCAGTACTTC.

The sample holds a few counts of this clonotype. The J gene is TRBJ2-6, the V gene TRBV27, with a possible D match to TRBD2 (5 bases). The CDR3 extends over 15 amino acids. Trimming cost V 2 bases and J 0 bases, with 5 bases left between them. Germline CDR1 reads MNHEY; CDR2 reads SMNVEV (reference sequence). The CDR3 loop reads CASSLAGSGANVLTF. CDR3 bases: TGTGCCAGCAGTTTAGCGGGCTCTGGGGCCAACGTCCTGACTTTC.

The J gene is TRBJ1-1, the V gene TRBV29-1, with TRBD1 matching over 10 bases. Germline V gene lookup returns CDR1 SQVTM and CDR2 ANQGSEA. V lost 7 bases, J lost 0 bases, and 2 bases stayed unmatched. The CDR3 loop spans 13 amino acids. The CDR3 DNA sequence: TGCAGCGGGGACAGGGGCATGAACACTGAAGCTTTCTTT. It specifies CSGDRGMNTEAFF.

Relative to its sample, this clonotype is medium-sized (0.01 to 0.1%). V and J are TRBV29-1 and TRBJ2-3; the D is unclear. The CDR3 sequence is 11 residues long. Trimming left V 5 bases short and J 0 bases short, with 3 bases between. The V gene's germline CDR1 is SQVTM and CDR2 ANQGSEA. Here the CDR3 DNA reads TGCAGCGTTTATAGCACAGATACGCAGTATTTT. Encoded protein: CSVYSTDTQYF.

This clonotype has only a few counts. The DNA is left out, because the CDR3 cannot be placed on it with certainty; the CDR3 is given as TCRdb lists it. The chain recombines TRBV6-2 or TRBV6-3 with TRBJ1-1. Ends included, the CDR3 has 13 residues. Germline V gene sequence: CDR1 MNHEY, CDR2 SVGEGT. CDR3 sequence reads: CASSYSVGIGSFF.

On this clonotype itself: A much larger clone differs from this one at a single base, so this may be a read error. The chain has TRBV6-5 and TRBJ2-3; the match to TRBD2 covers 8 bases. Germline CDR1 is MNHEY and CDR2 is SVGAGI. The J segment lost 8 bases and the V segment lost 4 bases, leaving 14 bases of the junction unmatched. The CDR3 is 16 residues long. The CDR3 sequence: CASSWGTRVGLGTQYF. The CDR3 DNA reads TGTGCCAGCAGTTGGGGGACTAGAGTGGGCCTAGGTACGCAGTATTTT.

The chain couples TRBV12-3 or TRBV12-4 to TRBJ1-2; the match to TRBD1 covers 8 bases. The CDR3 totals 13 residues. J was trimmed by 7 bases and V by 3 bases; bases with no gene match: 4. CDR3 in amino acids: CASSLSRGLGYTF. CDR3 coding DNA: TGTGCCAGCAGTTTGTCCAGGGGGCTTGGCTACACCTTC.

This clonotype appeared a few times. The rearrangement uses TRBV10-1 and TRBJ2-7, with 14 bases lining up with TRBD2. The CDR3 contains 15 residues. CDR1 WNHNN and CDR2 SYGVQD come from the germline V gene (reference sequence). Germline trimming cut 5 bases from V and 5 bases from J; bases unmatched to any gene: 5. In DNA, the CDR3 is TGCGCCAGCAGTCCGGGACTAGCGGGGGACCACGAGCAGTACTTC. It yields the protein CASSPGLAGDHEQYF.

The chain has TRBV6-6 and TRBJ2-7; no firm D call. Trimming cost V 5 bases and J 0 bases, with 11 bases left between them. The germline CDR1 and CDR2 sequences are MNHNY and SVGAGI (reference sequence). This CDR3 region has 14 residues. In DNA form, the CDR3 reads TGTGCCAGCAGTCCACAAAAGAGCTCCTACGAGCAGTACTTC. Translation gives CASSPQKSSYEQYF.

As to this clonotype: With a much larger clone just one base away, this may be a read error. The chain carries TRBV6-6 and TRBJ1-2; no clear D. The germline gives CDR1 MNHNY, CDR2 SVGAGI (reference sequence). The CDR3 has 12 residues. The CDR3 is CATGKRYYGYTF. Here the CDR3 DNA reads TGTGCGACGGGAAAGCGGTACTATGGCTACACCTTC.

The chain employs TRBV7-2 and TRBJ1-3, with D possibly TRBD1 on 6 matching bases. Trimming took 4 bases from V and 0 from J, leaving 10 bases between them. The germline gives CDR1 SGHTA, CDR2 FQGNSA. This CDR3 contains 15 residues. The CDR3 spells CASSSGHYSGNTIYF. In DNA, the CDR3 is TGTGCCAGCAGCTCGGGACACTACTCTGGAAACACCATATATTTT.

The CDR3 bases are TGTGCCTGGAGTAGACAGTCTTCTTCTAGCACAGATACGCAGTATTTT. This sequence encodes CAWSRQSSSSTDTQYF. The chain employs TRBV30 and TRBJ2-3; the D gene is possibly TRBD1 (5 bases). This CDR3 contains 16 residues. The V and J ends lost 2 bases and 0 bases respectively, with 15 bases between them. The germline CDR1 and CDR2 sequences are GTSNPN and SVGIG (reference sequence). Together with reference TRBV30 and TRBJ2-3, the CDR3 gives the full variable domain: SQTIHQWPATLVQPVGSPLSLECTVEGTSNPNLYWYRQAAGRGLQLLFYSVGIGQISSEVPQNLSASRPQDRQFILSSKKLLLSDSGFYLCAWSRQSSSSTDTQYFGPGTRLTVL.

This clonotype was observed a few times. The chain employs TRBV11-2 and TRBJ2-7, with TRBD1 matching 9 bases. The germline gives CDR1 SGHAT, CDR2 FQNNGV. This CDR3 has 15 residues. Trimming took 6 bases from V and 2 from J; bases not matched to a gene: 8. The CDR3: CASRPSGTGTYEQYF. DNA of the CDR3: TGTGCCAGCAGGCCTTCCGGGACAGGGACCTACGAGCAGTACTTC. The entire variable domain, with the rest obtained from reference TRBV11-2 and TRBJ2-7, is as follows: EAGVAQSPRYKIIEKRQSVAFWCNPISGHATLYWYQQILGQGPKLLIQFQNNGVVDDSQLPKDRFSAERLKGVDSTLKIQPAKLEDSAVYLCASRPSGTGTYEQYFGPGTRLTVT.

This clonotype was recorded only once. J is TRBJ2-5 and V is TRBV12-3 or TRBV12-4; 8 bases fit TRBD2. J was trimmed by 7 bases and V by 1 base; bases with no gene match: 11. This CDR3 is built from 16 residues. CDR3 sequence reads: CASSLDSGGALVTQYF. The CDR3 DNA is TGTGCCAGCAGTTTAGATTCCGGGGGGGCTTTGGTGACCCAGTACTTC.

This clonotype is labeled medium-sized. The V call is TRBV6-6, the J call TRBJ1-6, with TRBD1 matching 8 bases. This CDR3 contains 15 residues. Per germline, CDR1 MNHNY and CDR2 SVGAGI (reference sequence). J lost 10 bases, V lost 2 bases, and 7 bases had no gene match. The CDR3 loop reads CASSYSIQGGSPLHF. Written as DNA, the CDR3 is TGTGCCAGCAGTTACAGTATACAGGGGGGATCACCCCTCCACTTT.